This T cell receptor beta chain was recorded in a study of blood T cell repertoires in COVID-19. Study overall: COVID-19 samples from acute and convalescent phases originated in the United States, Italy and Spain. Sources were T cells, B-cell-depleted T cells, or PBMCs; the material itself was cDNA or gDNA.

Clones were sequenced by immunoSEQ multiplex PCR, and TCRdb holds only the in-frame ones, with some missing. Counted here are fewer than 400,000 clones, roughly nine tenths occurring once; the ten biggest clones make up 1.7%. The study recruited people aged about 18 to 95 years across about two dozen US areas. The CDR3 sequence is 15 residues long. The germline V and J ends were trimmed by 0 bases and 3 bases, with 11 bases remaining between them. Germline V lookup: CDR1 SEHNR, CDR2 FQNEAQ (reference sequence). The clonotype comes from a woman in her 30s who had recovered from COVID-19. The chain employs TRBV7-9 and TRBJ1-2, with no clear D. The sample taken for sequencing was PBMCs or T cells enriched from blood (not recorded which). CDR3 region: CASSLARVKDYGYTF. In nucleotides, the CDR3 is TGTGCCAGCAGCTTAGCGCGGGTGAAGGACTATGGCTACACCTTC. The full variable domain, in which reference TRBV7-9 and TRBJ1-2 provide the parts outside the CDR3, is DTGVSQNPRHKITKRGQNVTFRCDPISEHNRLYWYRQTLGQGPEFLTYFQNEAQLEKSRLLSDRFSAERPKGSFSTLEIQRTEQGDSAMYLCASSLARVKDYGYTFGSGTRLTVV.